The 9 T cell receptor beta chains listed next were all sequenced from one sample in a study of monozygotic twins with inflammatory bowel disease. TCRdb re-called the 5' RACE reads and catalogs CDR3 proteins one per entry, DNA excluded. The ten most abundant clones cover 2.8% of a sample with 150,000 to 200,000 distinct CDR3 sequences. Sequenced material: blood. These receptors originate from a human donor with ulcerative colitis or Crohn's disease, or a healthy co-twin of an affected twin (not recorded which).

The chain uses TRBV30 and TRBJ1-5. Germline-derived CDR1 and CDR2 are GTSNPN and SVGIG (reference sequence). The CDR3 has 14 residues. The CDR3 loop reads CAWSLQGNGQPQHF.

The chain combines TRBV27 with TRBJ2-1; TCRdb gives TRBD1 as the D gene, but with no DNA this cannot be confirmed. This CDR3 region has 16 residues. The germline gives CDR1 MNHEY, CDR2 SMNVEV (reference sequence). CDR3 sequence: CASSLLPGGPTNEQFF.

This rearrangement joins TRBV5-1 to TRBJ2-7; TCRdb proposes TRBD1, but this gene call is untestable without DNA. The CDR3 is 12 amino acids. Germline V gene sequence: CDR1 SGHRS, CDR2 YFSETQ. The chain's CDR3 is CASSKGENEQYF.

The chain couples TRBV4-2 to TRBJ2-5. The CDR3 spans 12 residues. Germline V lookup: CDR1 LGHNA, CDR2 YNFKEQ. The CDR3 is CASSHEQETQYF.

V gene TRBV5-1 combines with J gene TRBJ2-3; the TCRdb D gene call, TRBD1, has no DNA to confirm it. Germline V gene sequence: CDR1 SGHRS, CDR2 YFSETQ. The CDR3 is made up of 15 amino acids. Here the CDR3 reads CASSEGAPSTDTQYF.

The chain joins TRBV7-2 to TRBJ2-1; TCRdb designates TRBD1, a call that cannot be tested without DNA. This CDR3 comprises 14 residues. Germline V lookup: CDR1 SGHTA, CDR2 FQGNSA. The CDR3 protein is CASSLAGALNEQFF.

The V gene is TRBV27, the J gene TRBJ1-6. The CDR3 extends over 15 amino acids. CDR1 is MNHEY and CDR2 is SMNVEV in the germline V gene (reference sequence). The CDR3 is CASSPLGGYNSPLHF.

The chain couples TRBV12-3 or TRBV12-4 to TRBJ1-4. CDR3 length equals 13 residues. CDR3 sequence reads: CASSLLEGEKLFF.

The gene calls are TRBV28 and TRBJ1-5; as DNA is missing, the TRBD1 call by TCRdb cannot be tested. Looked up from germline, CDR1 is MDHEN and CDR2 is SYDVKM. This CDR3 spans 16 amino acids. This CDR3 is CASSLPGGSSNQPQHF.